The rows below give T cell receptor beta chains drawn from one sample of a study of beta chain features in type 1 diabetes. Profiling relied on immunoSEQ multiplex PCR, and the TCRdb table lists in-frame clones only, not all of them. The data show about 110,000 clones, 30% to 40% seen once. Sequenced sample: stem cell memory CD4+ T cells from blood. Source of these receptors: a woman aged 18-29 years in good health. CDR3s include the opening cysteine and the closing phenylalanine or tryptophan. The D gene is left open where the match is weak. The listing skips clone size in some rows; elsewhere it reads once, few, many or a size class.

size: NA; D: TRBD2; V: TRBV6-6; J: TRBJ2-3; CDR3: CASSYSTSMGTDTQYF; DNA: TGTGCCAGCAGTTACTCGACTAGCATGGGTACAGATACGCAGTATTTT
size: few; D: NA; V: TRBV27; J: TRBJ2-1; CDR3: CASSLALQSYNEQFF; DNA: TGTGCCAGCAGTCTAGCGCTACAATCCTACAATGAGCAGTTCTTC
size: few; D: TRBD1; V: TRBV27; J: TRBJ1-5; CDR3: CASSFRSPGQRRLWPQHF; DNA: TGTGCCAGCAGTTTCCGCTCCCCGGGACAGCGACGTTTATGGCCCCAGCATTTT
size: NA; D: TRBD2; V: TRBV7-2; J: TRBJ2-7; CDR3: CASSLAPSGSYEQYF; DNA: TGTGCCAGCAGCTTAGCCCCTAGCGGGAGCTACGAGCAGTACTTC
size: NA; D: NA; V: TRBV28; J: TRBJ2-7; CDR3: CASSLAGNEQYF; DNA: TGTGCCAGCAGTTTGGCCGGGAACGAGCAGTACTTC
size: few; D: NA; V: TRBV5-1; J: TRBJ1-1; CDR3: CASSPDMNTEAFF; DNA: TGCGCCAGCAGCCCTGACATGAACACTGAAGCTTTCTTT
size: NA; D: TRBD2; V: TRBV5-1; J: TRBJ2-1; CDR3: CASSPAGTSGRKRGEQFF; DNA: TGCGCCAGCAGCCCAGCCGGGACTAGCGGGAGGAAAAGGGGTGAGCAGTTCTTC
size: NA; D: TRBD1; V: TRBV28; J: TRBJ1-2; CDR3: CASSLWDRDGGYTF; DNA: TGTGCCAGCAGTTTATGGGACAGGGACGGTGGCTACACCTTC
size: NA; D: TRBD1; V: TRBV7-2; J: TRBJ2-7; CDR3: CASSLGTATYEQYF; DNA: TGTGCCAGCAGCCTCGGGACAGCCACCTACGAGCAGTACTTC
size: NA; D: TRBD2; V: TRBV5-1; J: TRBJ2-7; CDR3: CASSLRAGDSYEQYF; DNA: TGCGCCAGCAGCTTGAGGGCGGGGGACTCCTACGAGCAGTACTTC
size: few; D: NA; V: TRBV7-9; J: TRBJ1-2; CDR3: CASSPLAGLNHGYTF; DNA: TGTGCCAGCAGCCCCCTCGCAGGACTTAATCATGGCTACACCTTC
size: NA; D: TRBD1; V: TRBV30; J: TRBJ2-2; CDR3: CAWSVGPQPGGITGELFF; DNA: TGTGCCTGGAGTGTAGGGCCCCAGCCAGGGGGTATCACCGGGGAGCTGTTTTTT
size: few; D: NA; V: TRBV11-2; J: TRBJ2-5; CDR3: CASNNQGQETQYF; DNA: TGTGCCAGCAACAATCAGGGACAAGAGACCCAGTACTTC
size: few; D: NA; V: TRBV20-1; J: TRBJ1-2; CDR3: CQSPRNYGYTF; DNA: TGCCAAAGCCCCAGGAACTATGGCTACACCTTC
size: few; D: TRBD2; V: TRBV4-1; J: TRBJ2-5; CDR3: CASSHSGRVAETQYF; DNA: TGCGCCAGCAGCCACAGCGGGAGGGTGGCAGAGACCCAGTACTTC
size: NA; D: TRBD2; V: TRBV7-2; J: TRBJ2-1; CDR3: CASSRTSGRGDNEQFF; DNA: TGTGCCAGCAGCAGGACTAGCGGGAGAGGGGACAATGAGCAGTTCTTC
size: NA; D: TRBD1; V: TRBV25-1; J: TRBJ1-4; CDR3: CASSGDRGRNEKLFF; DNA: TGTGCCAGCAGTGGGGACAGGGGGCGCAATGAAAAACTGTTTTTT
size: NA; D: TRBD1; V: TRBV10-3; J: TRBJ1-1; CDR3: CAIRAATGRSTEAFF; DNA: TGTGCCATCAGGGCAGCGACAGGGAGGAGCACTGAAGCTTTCTTT
size: NA; D: TRBD1; V: TRBV29-1; J: TRBJ2-7; CDR3: CSVSDRRAYEQYF; DNA: TGCAGCGTTTCGGACAGGAGAGCCTACGAGCAGTACTTC
size: NA; D: TRBD1; V: TRBV11-2; J: TRBJ1-6; CDR3: CASSFGGQGLSPLHF; DNA: TGTGCCAGCAGCTTTGGGGGACAGGGATTGTCACCCCTCCACTTT
size: NA; D: TRBD2; V: TRBV11-2; J: TRBJ2-7; CDR3: CASRTRGGIEQYF; DNA: TGTGCCAGCAGGACCCGGGGGGGGATCGAGCAGTACTTC
size: few; D: TRBD1; V: TRBV6-1; J: TRBJ2-7; CDR3: CASSGTGFGEQYF; DNA: TGTGCCAGCAGCGGGACAGGGTTTGGCGAGCAGTACTTC
size: NA; D: TRBD1; V: TRBV28; J: TRBJ1-2; CDR3: CASRTQQGNYTF; DNA: TGTGCCAGCAGGACCCAACAGGGGAACTACACCTTC
size: few; D: NA; V: TRBV15; J: TRBJ1-4; CDR3: CATNRPSDEKLFF; DNA: TGTGCCACCAACAGACCCAGCGATGAAAAACTGTTTTTT
size: NA; D: TRBD2; V: TRBV5-1; J: TRBJ2-1; CDR3: CASTLAAFSYNEQFF; DNA: TGCGCCAGCACTCTAGCGGCCTTTTCCTACAATGAGCAGTTCTTC
size: few; D: TRBD1; V: TRBV18; J: TRBJ1-4; CDR3: CASSPPYRTGEEKLFF; DNA: TGTGCCAGCTCACCACCGTACCGGACAGGGGAAGAAAAACTGTTTTTT
size: NA; D: NA; V: TRBV28; J: TRBJ2-3; CDR3: CASSLPGTDTQYF; DNA: TGTGCCAGCAGTTTGCCAGGCACAGATACGCAGTATTTT
size: NA; D: TRBD1; V: TRBV19; J: TRBJ2-5; CDR3: CASSMGQGAETQYF; DNA: TGTGCCAGTAGTATGGGACAGGGGGCAGAGACCCAGTACTTC
size: NA; D: NA; V: TRBV29-1; J: TRBJ1-2; CDR3: CSVESYNYGYTF; DNA: TGCAGCGTTGAATCTTATAACTATGGCTACACCTTC
size: NA; D: NA; V: TRBV7-9; J: TRBJ1-1; CDR3: CASSGLRNTEAFF; DNA: TGTGCCAGCAGCGGTCTTAGGAACACTGAAGCTTTCTTT
size: NA; D: NA; V: TRBV27; J: TRBJ1-1; CDR3: CASKWQGNTEAFF; DNA: TGTGCCAGCAAGTGGCAGGGGAACACTGAAGCTTTCTTT
size: few; D: NA; V: TRBV18; J: TRBJ2-1; CDR3: CASSPPDRGNEQFF; DNA: TGTGCCAGCTCACCACCTGACAGAGGCAATGAGCAGTTCTTC
size: NA; D: TRBD1; V: TRBV19; J: TRBJ1-5; CDR3: CASSRGGQGTQPQHF; DNA: TGTGCCAGTAGTAGGGGGGGACAGGGTACTCAGCCCCAGCATTTT
size: NA; D: NA; V: TRBV5-1; J: TRBJ1-1; CDR3: CASSLQGSYTEVFF; DNA: TGCGCCAGCAGCTTACAGGGTTCGTACACTGAAGTTTTCTTT
size: NA; D: TRBD1; V: TRBV28; J: TRBJ2-1; CDR3: CASSKRARDRQYNEQFF; DNA: TGTGCCAGCAGTAAAAGAGCCAGGGACAGGCAATACAATGAGCAGTTCTTC
size: few; D: NA; V: TRBV19; J: TRBJ2-3; CDR3: CASSIRTPGYTQYF; DNA: TGTGCCAGTAGTATCCGGACTCCAGGTTATACGCAGTATTTT
size: NA; D: NA; V: TRBV5-1; J: TRBJ2-5; CDR3: CASSLDRVTKTQYF; DNA: TGCGCCAGCAGCTTGGACCGGGTGACGAAGACCCAGTACTTC
size: once; D: TRBD1; V: TRBV28; J: TRBJ1-1; CDR3: CASSWRQGTEAFF; DNA: TGTGCCAGCAGTTGGCGACAGGGGACTGAAGCTTTCTTT
size: NA; D: TRBD1; V: TRBV4-1; J: TRBJ2-7; CDR3: CASSQVKGQGAYEQYF; DNA: TGCGCCAGCAGCCAAGTAAAGGGACAGGGGGCCTACGAGCAGTACTTC
size: few; D: NA; V: TRBV6-5; J: TRBJ2-3; CDR3: CASSYLRGSTDTQYF; DNA: TGTGCCAGCAGTTACCTGCGGGGCAGCACAGATACGCAGTATTTT
size: NA; D: TRBD1; V: TRBV5-1; J: TRBJ2-5; CDR3: CASSTPTGQGSQETQYF; DNA: TGCGCCAGCAGCACCCCGACAGGACAGGGGTCCCAAGAGACCCAGTACTTC